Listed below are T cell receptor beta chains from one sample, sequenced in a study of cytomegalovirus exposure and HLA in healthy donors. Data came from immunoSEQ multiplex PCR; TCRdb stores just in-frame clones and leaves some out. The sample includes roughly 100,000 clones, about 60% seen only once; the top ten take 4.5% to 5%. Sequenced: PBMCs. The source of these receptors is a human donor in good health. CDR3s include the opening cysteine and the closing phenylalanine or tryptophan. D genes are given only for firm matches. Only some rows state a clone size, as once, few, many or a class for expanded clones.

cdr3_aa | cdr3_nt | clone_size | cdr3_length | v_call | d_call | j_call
CASSQRPGQGNTEAFF | TGTGCCAGCAGCCAGAGGCCGGGACAGGGGAACACTGAAGCTTTCTTT | NA | 16 | TRBV4-2 | TRBD1 | TRBJ1-1
CASSYAASYEQYF | TGTGCCAGCAGTTACGCGGCCTCCTACGAGCAGTACTTC | NA | 13 | TRBV6-6 | NA | TRBJ2-7
CASSLRQGVEKLFF | TGTGCCAGCAGCTTACGACAGGGGGTAGAAAAACTGTTTTTT | NA | 14 | TRBV11-2 | TRBD1 | TRBJ1-4
CASSDPGQGITNEKLFF | TGTGCCAGCAGTGACCCTGGACAGGGGATTACCAATGAAAAACTGTTTTTT | NA | 17 | TRBV2 | TRBD1 | TRBJ1-4
CASGRTVYYNEQFF | TGTGCTAGTGGGCGGACAGTATACTACAATGAGCAGTTCTTC | few | 14 | TRBV12-5 | NA | TRBJ2-1
CASSPGTSADEQYF | TGTGCCAGCAGTCCCGGGACTAGCGCCGACGAGCAGTACTTC | few | 14 | TRBV6-6 | TRBD2 | TRBJ2-7
CASSPREGSYEQYF | TGTGCCAGCAGCCCCAGGGAGGGATCCTACGAGCAGTACTTC | NA | 14 | TRBV7-2 | TRBD2 | TRBJ2-7
CASSGPGKTAFF | TGTGCCAGCAGCGGTCCCGGGAAGACAGCTTTCTTT | few | 12 | TRBV6-5 | NA | TRBJ1-1
CASSSGDTLGETQYF | TGTGCCAGCAGTAGTGGGGACACTCTGGGGGAGACCCAGTACTTC | NA | 15 | TRBV27 | NA | TRBJ2-5
CASSHHRQNTEAFF | TGTGCCAGCAGTCACCACAGACAGAACACTGAAGCTTTCTTT | NA | 14 | TRBV6-5 | NA | TRBJ1-1
CASSLGTNSNQPQHF | TGTGCCAGCAGCTTGGGGACAAATAGCAATCAGCCCCAGCATTTT | NA | 15 | TRBV5-8 | NA | TRBJ1-5
CASSLILVAGGEQYF | TGTGCCAGCAGCTTAATTTTGGTAGCGGGAGGGGAGCAGTACTTC | NA | 15 | TRBV7-3 | TRBD2 | TRBJ2-7
CASNPSGRVEQFF | TGTGCCAGTAATCCTAGCGGGAGGGTTGAGCAGTTCTTC | few | 13 | TRBV19 | TRBD2 | TRBJ2-1
CASMVPGQKGNEQFF | TGCGCCAGCATGGTGCCGGGACAGAAAGGCAATGAGCAGTTCTTC | NA | 15 | TRBV5-1 | TRBD1 | TRBJ2-1
CASSSAGGGTDTQYF | TGTGCCAGTAGTTCGGCCGGGGGAGGGACAGATACGCAGTATTTT | NA | 15 | TRBV19 | TRBD2 | TRBJ2-3
CASSRWTSTGANVLTF | TGTGCCAGCAGCCGATGGACTAGCACTGGGGCCAACGTCCTGACTTTC | NA | 16 | TRBV7-2 | TRBD2 | TRBJ2-6
CASSIPNSGSFHEQYF | TGTGCCAGTAGTATCCCGAATAGCGGGAGTTTCCACGAGCAGTACTTC | few | 16 | TRBV19 | TRBD2 | TRBJ2-7
CASSLGTGPSYEQYF | TGTGCCAGCAGCTTAGGGACAGGGCCTTCCTACGAGCAGTACTTC | once | 15 | TRBV11-2 | TRBD1 | TRBJ2-7
CASSYSNGANTIYF | TGTGCCAGCAGTTACTCCAATGGGGCAAACACCATATATTTT | NA | 14 | TRBV6-6 | NA | TRBJ1-3
CASKVRDYKYEQYF | TGTGCCAGCAAGGTTAGGGACTACAAATACGAGCAGTACTTC | NA | 14 | TRBV6-8 | TRBD2 | TRBJ2-7
CASSTPGTGYDEQFF | TGTGCCAGCAGCACCCCCGGGACAGGGTACGATGAGCAGTTCTTC | few | 15 | TRBV27 | TRBD1 | TRBJ2-1
CASSLMREQYF | TGTGCCAGCAGCTTGATGCGGGAGCAGTACTTC | once | 11 | TRBV5-6 | NA | TRBJ2-7
CASTLPGSVGTEAFF | TGTGCCAGCACCTTGCCGGGATCTGTGGGGACTGAAGCTTTCTTT | NA | 15 | TRBV28 | NA | TRBJ1-1
CASSLDTYEQYF | TGCGCCAGCAGCTTGGACACCTACGAGCAGTACTTC | NA | 12 | TRBV5-1 | NA | TRBJ2-7
CASSPGLAGGETQYF | TGTGCCAGCAGCCCCGGACTAGCGGGGGGAGAGACCCAGTACTTC | NA | 15 | TRBV9 | TRBD2 | TRBJ2-5
CASSQGLAVSGANVLTF | TGTGCCAGCAGCCAGGGACTAGCGGTCTCTGGGGCCAACGTCCTGACTTTC | NA | 17 | TRBV14 | TRBD2 | TRBJ2-6
CASSGTGQGHNEQFF | TGTGCCAGCAGCGGGACGGGACAGGGCCACAATGAGCAGTTCTTC | NA | 15 | TRBV9 | TRBD1 | TRBJ2-1
CASRGRPEAFF | TGTGCCAGCAGGGGGCGACCTGAAGCTTTCTTT | NA | 11 | TRBV28 | NA | TRBJ1-1
CASSQDGGEGKITDTQYF | TGCGCCAGCAGCCAAGATGGGGGGGAGGGGAAAATCACAGATACGCAGTATTTT | once | 18 | TRBV4-1 | TRBD2 | TRBJ2-3
CASSSPGGTGGGGGTQYF | TGTGCCAGCAGTTCCCCCGGCGGGACAGGGGGCGGGGGTGGGACCCAGTACTTC | NA | 18 | TRBV28 | TRBD1 | TRBJ2-5
CASSISAAGGQTQYF | TGTGCCAGCAGTATCTCAGCAGCGGGAGGACAGACCCAGTACTTC | NA | 15 | TRBV6-5 | TRBD2 | TRBJ2-5
CASSVVEADTQYF | TGTGCCAGCAGCGTAGTCGAGGCAGATACGCAGTATTTT | NA | 13 | TRBV9 | NA | TRBJ2-3
CASSPRWRGQETQYF | TGTGCCAGCAGTCCCCGGTGGAGGGGTCAAGAGACCCAGTACTTC | NA | 15 | TRBV28 | NA | TRBJ2-5
CASSNRGQPQHF | TGTGCCAGCAGTAACAGGGGTCAGCCCCAGCATTTT | NA | 12 | TRBV6-5 | TRBD1 | TRBJ1-5
CASSPKGGASYEQYF | TGTGCCAGCAGTCCCAAAGGGGGCGCTTCCTACGAGCAGTACTTC | NA | 15 | TRBV28 | TRBD1 | TRBJ2-7
CASSPKRGGNYGYTF | TGTGCCAGTAGTCCGAAAAGAGGGGGAAACTATGGCTACACCTTC | once | 15 | TRBV19 | NA | TRBJ1-2
CASSDALNSPLHF | TGTGCCAGCAGTGACGCGCTTAATTCACCCCTCCACTTT | NA | 13 | TRBV6-1 | NA | TRBJ1-6
CASSNTGGETQYF | TGTGCCAGCAGCAATACAGGGGGAGAGACCCAGTACTTC | NA | 13 | TRBV6-5 | TRBD1 | TRBJ2-5
CASSPGVPYGYTF | TGTGCCAGCTCACCGGGAGTCCCCTATGGCTACACCTTC | NA | 13 | TRBV18 | NA | TRBJ1-2
CASSHGDTGELFF | TGCGCCAGCAGCCACGGTGACACCGGGGAGCTGTTTTTT | few | 13 | TRBV5-1 | NA | TRBJ2-2
CASPPSGQNTEAFF | TGTGCCAGCCCTCCTTCAGGGCAGAACACTGAAGCTTTCTTT | few | 14 | TRBV28 | NA | TRBJ1-1
CANHRQGQLKHTDTQYF | TGTGCCAACCACCGACAGGGCCAACTTAAACACACAGATACGCAGTATTTT | NA | 17 | TRBV27 | TRBD1 | TRBJ2-3
CASSGGQAVATQYF | TGTGCCAGCAGCGGCGGACAGGCGGTCGCGACCCAGTACTTC | NA | 14 | TRBV11-2 | TRBD1 | TRBJ2-5
CASSSEAADEQYF | TGTGCCAGCAGCTCGGAGGCGGCCGACGAGCAGTACTTC | few | 13 | TRBV11-3 | NA | TRBJ2-7
CASRPSGSVGYEQYF | TGTGCCAGCAGACCTAGCGGGAGCGTCGGGTACGAGCAGTACTTC | NA | 15 | TRBV2 | TRBD2 | TRBJ2-7
CASSDWGGRYEQYF | TGTGCCAGCAGTGACTGGGGGGGGAGATACGAGCAGTACTTC | NA | 14 | TRBV2 | TRBD2 | TRBJ2-7
CAWSVRSVSLAGEAYEQYF | TGTGCCTGGAGTGTACGGTCAGTTTCACTAGCGGGAGAGGCTTACGAGCAGTACTTC | NA | 19 | TRBV30 | TRBD2 | TRBJ2-7
CASSSAASGISNTGELFF | TGCGCCAGCAGCTCCGCGGCTAGCGGGATTTCGAACACCGGGGAGCTGTTTTTT | NA | 18 | TRBV5-1 | TRBD2 | TRBJ2-2
CASSDSGTWSTEAFF | TGCGCCAGCAGTGATAGTGGGACTTGGAGCACTGAAGCTTTCTTT | once | 15 | TRBV10-2 | NA | TRBJ1-1
CASSPAPDRGATDTQYF | TGTGCCAGTAGTCCGGCCCCGGACAGGGGTGCCACAGATACGCAGTATTTT | NA | 17 | TRBV19 | TRBD1 | TRBJ2-3
CASSQRAGATEAFF | TGCGCCAGCAGCCAGCGGGCAGGGGCCACTGAAGCTTTCTTT | NA | 14 | TRBV4-1 | NA | TRBJ1-1
CASSSRQGHYEQYF | TGTGCCAGCAGTTCCCGACAGGGACACTACGAGCAGTACTTC | NA | 14 | TRBV11-3 | TRBD1 | TRBJ2-7
CASSYGGTEAFF | TGTGCCAGCAGTTACGGCGGCACTGAAGCTTTCTTT | few | 12 | TRBV6-5 | NA | TRBJ1-1
CASRRQANYGYTF | TGTGCCAGCAGAAGACAGGCTAACTATGGCTACACCTTC | NA | 13 | TRBV2 | NA | TRBJ1-2
CASSRDGVSNQPQHF | TGTGCCAGCAGTCGCGACGGGGTTAGCAATCAGCCCCAGCATTTT | few | 15 | TRBV2 | NA | TRBJ1-5
CASSFGRNQPQHF | TGTGCCAGCAGCTTTGGGAGAAATCAGCCCCAGCATTTT | NA | 13 | TRBV5-4 | NA | TRBJ1-5
CASSSSGITQETQYF | TGCGCCAGCAGCTCGAGCGGGATTACTCAAGAGACCCAGTACTTC | NA | 15 | TRBV5-1 | TRBD2 | TRBJ2-5
CASRGDWAGELFF | TGTGCCAGTAGAGGGGATTGGGCCGGGGAGCTGTTTTTT | few | 13 | TRBV19 | NA | TRBJ2-2